This TCR beta chain originates from a study of blood T cell repertoires in COVID-19. The CDR3 runs to 16 residues. V lost 3 bases, J lost 2 bases, and 15 bases lay in between. Germline V gene data show CDR1 as SNHLY and CDR2 as FYNNEI. Sequencing was performed with immunoSEQ multiplex PCR; in TCRdb, only in-frame clones are kept and a portion is missing. The sample yields fewer than 200,000 clones, roughly 84% seen once. The V call is TRBV2, the J call TRBJ2-3, with D tentatively TRBD1 (6 bases). The material sequenced was PBMCs or T cells enriched from blood (not recorded which). This TCR derives from a man aged 60 to 75 who had recovered from COVID-19. The CDR3, as DNA: TGTGCCAGCAGTGAGGGTGGACAGTACCTCACAGATACGCAGTATTTT. This sequence encodes CASSEGGQYLTDTQYF.